One sample yielded the 3 T cell receptor beta chains listed below, sequenced in a study of beta chain features in type 1 diabetes. What was sequenced were expressed TCRB transcripts, since all of the isolated RNA had been reverse transcribed. Here immunoSEQ multiplex PCR was the method, and the copy in TCRdb shows in-frame clones only, minus some. The sample shows almost 350,000 clones, about a tenth of them seen only once. These receptors have no known antigen. General study findings and limits: Among all four CD4+ subsets, Type 1 diabetes patients had TCRB CDR3s that were moderately but significantly shorter.

Specimen: central memory CD4+ T cells from blood. All receptors derive from a man aged 25 to 45 with type 1 diabetes.

This clone was counted between two and nine times. The chain recombines TRBV30 with TRBJ1-5; D is undetermined. The CDR3 totals 13 residues. Germline CDR1 GTSNPN, CDR2 SVGIG (reference sequence). With 4 bases removed from V and 1 base from J, the gap between germline ends came to 8 bases. The CDR3 protein is CAWKVGSNQPQHF. The CDR3 DNA is TGTGCCTGGAAGGTGGGAAGCAATCAGCCCCAGCATTTT.

This clone was counted between two and nine times. The gene calls are TRBV4-3 and TRBJ1-2, with a weak D call TRBD1 (5 bases). Germline CDR1 is LGHNA and CDR2 is YSLEER. The V end was cut by 0 bases, the J end by 8 bases, with 13 bases between. This CDR3 comprises 14 residues. This chain's CDR3 is CASSQDREVWGYTF. The DNA of the CDR3 is TGCGCCAGCAGCCAAGACAGGGAGGTATGGGGCTACACCTTC.

A few counts support this clone. The J gene is TRBJ2-7, the V gene TRBV19, with TRBD2 matching over 10 bases. The V segment lost 2 bases and the J segment 0 bases; nucleotides outside the gene matches: 16. CDR3 length: 20 amino acids. Germline CDR1 is LNHDA and CDR2 is SQIVND (reference sequence). CDR3 nucleotide sequence: TGTGCCAGTAGTATACGGGCCGGAATAGCGGGGGGTCAGAGCTCCTACGAGCAGTACTTC. Amino acid sequence: CASSIRAGIAGGQSSYEQYF.